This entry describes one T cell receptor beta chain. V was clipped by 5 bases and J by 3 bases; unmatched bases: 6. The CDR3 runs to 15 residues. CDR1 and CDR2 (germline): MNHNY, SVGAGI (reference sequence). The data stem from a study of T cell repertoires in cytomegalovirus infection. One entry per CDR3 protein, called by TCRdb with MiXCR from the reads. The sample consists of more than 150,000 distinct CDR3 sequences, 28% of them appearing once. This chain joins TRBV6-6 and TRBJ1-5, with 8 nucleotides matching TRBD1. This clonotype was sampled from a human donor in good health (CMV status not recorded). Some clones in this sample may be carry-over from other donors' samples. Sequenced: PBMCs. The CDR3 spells CASSPTDRDNQPQHF. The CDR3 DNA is TGTGCCAGCAGTCCTACGGACAGGGACAATCAGCCCCAGCATTTT.